The T cell receptor beta chain under discussion was sequenced for a study of technical replicates of blood from four donors. This clone was detected once. The CDR3 runs 14 residues. Germline V gene data show CDR1 as LNHDA and CDR2 as SQIVND (reference sequence). The ends were cut back, 3 bases at V and 8 bases at J, with 13 bases in the middle. Here immunoSEQ multiplex PCR was the method, and the copy in TCRdb shows in-frame clones only, minus some. The sample includes over 50,000 clones, more than 95% of them seen just once. This TCR came from a human donor in good health. The V call is TRBV19, the J call TRBJ1-4; D gene unclear. The sequenced sample was T cells isolated from PBMCs. CDR3 sequence (DNA): TGTGCCAGTAGTATCGGAGGACCGGGGGAAAAACTGTTTTTT. Protein: CASSIGGPGEKLFF.